These 28 T cell receptor beta chains were sequenced from one sample in a study of cytomegalovirus exposure and HLA in healthy donors. Both 60 Vbeta primers and 13 Jbeta primers went into the PCR. Clones were sequenced by immunoSEQ multiplex PCR, and TCRdb holds only the in-frame ones, with some missing. Its table records some 64,000 clones. The material sequenced was PBMCs. The receptor source for this set is a woman under 40 in good health and CMV-seronegative.

Concerning this clone: Other DNA sequences in this specimen translate into the identical CDR3. The V and J genes are TRBV4-2 and TRBJ2-5; 9 positions agree with TRBD2. This CDR3 spans 15 amino acids. Germline trimming cut 0 bases from V and 1 base from J; bases unmatched to any gene: 0. Per germline, CDR1 LGHNA and CDR2 YNFKEQ. CDR3: CASSQERGGQETQYF. As DNA, the CDR3 is TGTGCCAGCAGCCAAGAGCGGGGGGGCCAAGAGACCCAGTACTTC.

The J gene is TRBJ2-7, the V gene TRBV14; 8 nucleotides match TRBD1. Germline V gene lookup returns CDR1 SGHDN and CDR2 FVKESK. J lost 3 bases, V lost 4 bases, and 5 bases had no gene match. The CDR3 extends over 14 amino acids. CDR3 sequence (DNA): TGTGCCAGCAGCCGTCGGGACAGGCGCTACGAGCAGTACTTC. Encoded protein: CASSRRDRRYEQYF.

The gene calls are TRBV11-3 and TRBJ2-7, with 7 bases that match TRBD2. Looked up from germline, CDR1 is SGHNT and CDR2 is YENEEA. The trim removed 1 base at V and 7 bases at J, leaving 10 bases unmatched. The CDR3 runs to 15 residues. The CDR3 DNA sequence: TGTGCCAGCAGCTTAGGTGGAGGGAGGGCCGGAGAGCAGTACTTC. It is translated as CASSLGGGRAGEQYF.

The CDR3, as DNA: TGTGCCAGCAGCCAAGACGCAGTCGAGCAGTACTTC. Its protein is CASSQDAVEQYF. This chain joins TRBV4-2 and TRBJ2-7, with D uncertain. Between the trimmed V and J ends, which lost 0 bases and 6 bases, there was a span of 6 bases. CDR3 length: 12 residues. Per germline, CDR1 LGHNA and CDR2 YNFKEQ.

The V call is TRBV6-5, the J call TRBJ2-7, with 9 nucleotides matching TRBD1. The CDR3 totals 14 residues. CDR1 MNHEY and CDR2 SVGAGI come from the germline V gene. The V gene end was trimmed by 6 bases and the J gene end by 7 bases; junction bases not matched to a gene: 10. The CDR3 loop reads CASRSGTGTREQYF. CDR3 DNA: TGTGCCAGCAGATCCGGGACAGGGACTCGGGAGCAGTACTTC.

The chain employs TRBV6-1 and TRBJ2-7; TRBD2 matches at 11 bases. CDR1 and CDR2 from the germline V gene are MNHNS and SASEGT. The CDR3 consists of 13 residues. V was clipped by 7 bases and J by 4 bases; unmatched bases: 3. CDR3 protein: CASNRLAGYEQYF. In DNA, the CDR3 is TGTGCCAGCAATAGACTAGCGGGGTACGAGCAGTACTTC.

V and J are TRBV2 and TRBJ1-5; TRBD1 is a possible D gene (6 bases). Trimming removed 5 bases from V and 4 bases from J, with 27 bases in between. Germline CDR1 is SNHLY and CDR2 is FYNNEI. This CDR3 is built from 19 residues. The CDR3 nucleotides are TGTGCCAGCAGTCCACCGCCACCCACAGGGCCCTTTTCAAATCAGCCCCAGCATTTT. It codes for CASSPPPPTGPFSNQPQHF.

This rearrangement joins TRBV7-9 to TRBJ2-1, with 12 bases matching TRBD2. With V trimmed by 7 bases and J by 7 bases, 5 bases remained unmatched. CDR3 size: 14 residues. Germline CDR1 is SEHNR and CDR2 is FQNEAQ (reference sequence). This CDR3 is CASTRLAGENEQFF. The CDR3, as DNA: TGTGCCAGCACGCGACTAGCGGGAGAAAATGAGCAGTTCTTC.

The CDR3 loop reads CASSPDGVVNTEAFF. Here the CDR3 DNA reads TGTGCCAGCTCACCAGACGGAGTAGTGAACACTGAAGCTTTCTTT. The chain employs TRBV18 and TRBJ1-1; D call uncertain. V was pared by 2 bases and J by 0 bases, with 10 bases between. This CDR3 contains 15 residues. CDR1 KGHSH and CDR2 LQKENI come from the germline V gene.

V and J are TRBV7-9 and TRBJ2-7; 12 nucleotides line up with TRBD1. The CDR3 runs 16 residues. Germline CDR1 reads SEHNR; CDR2 reads FQNEAQ (reference sequence). The junction had 9 bases not matched to a gene; V was cut back by 4 bases and J by 5 bases. The CDR3 DNA sequence: TGTGCCAGCAGCTCATTTCCGGGACAGGGGGCCCACGAGCAGTACTTC. It codes for CASSSFPGQGAHEQYF.

CDR3 bases: TGTGCCAGCAGTCGACTAGTCGGGGAGCTGTTTTTT. Its protein product is CASSRLVGELFF. J is TRBJ2-2 and V is TRBV28, with D tentatively TRBD2 (6 bases). Trimming took off 5 bases at V and 7 bases at J, with 8 bases between the two ends. CDR1 is MDHEN and CDR2 is SYDVKM in the germline V gene. The CDR3 is made up of 12 amino acids.

The V and J genes are TRBV5-1 and TRBJ2-3; 9 bases agree with TRBD2. CDR1 is SGHRS, CDR2 YFSETQ, per germline. V was pared by 1 base and J by 5 bases, with 11 bases of the junction left unmatched. The CDR3 is made up of 17 amino acids. Here the CDR3 DNA reads TGCGCCAGCAGCTTGAATCCGTCGCGGGGGGGCGAAGATACGCAGTATTTT. Encoded protein: CASSLNPSRGGEDTQYF.

The rearrangement joins TRBV5-1 to TRBJ2-7; maybe TRBD2 (6 bases). The V end lost 2 bases, the J end lost 0 bases, and 12 bases lay between the germline ends. This CDR3 region has 15 residues. Germline V gene lookup returns CDR1 SGHRS and CDR2 YFSETQ. The CDR3 nucleotides are TGCGCCAGCAGCTTCTCATGGGGGGACTCCTACGAGCAGTACTTC. It translates to CASSFSWGDSYEQYF.

The chain combines TRBV7-9 with TRBJ1-4, with D unclear. Trimming took off 0 bases at V and 4 bases at J, with 6 bases between the two ends. This CDR3 is 14 amino acids long. Germline CDR1 and CDR2: SEHNR and FQNEAQ (reference sequence). The CDR3 region is CASSLAQFNEKLFF. As DNA, the CDR3 is TGTGCCAGCAGCTTAGCACAGTTTAATGAAAAACTGTTTTTT.

As concerns this clone: The germline gene is not matched at one end of the junction; a read error may be the cause. J is TRBJ2-5 and V is TRBV7-7; D is unresolved. The CDR3 extends over 15 amino acids. CDR1 SSHAT and CDR2 FNYEAQ come from the germline V gene (reference sequence). CDR3 loop: CASSPAPDVRETQYF. CDR3 coding DNA: TGTGCTAGCAGCCCAGCGCCTGACGTACGAGAGACCCAGTACTTC.

The chain combines TRBV7-8 with TRBJ1-6; no clear D. Trimming stripped 1 base from V and 3 bases from J, with 19 bases between. CDR1 and CDR2 (germline): SGHVS, FQNEAQ. The CDR3 is 19 amino acids. The CDR3 coding sequence is TGTGCCAGCAGCTTAGTAGGTTTTGGGTGGAGATACTATAATTCACCCCTCCACTTT. Protein: CASSLVGFGWRYYNSPLHF.

The chain recombines TRBV7-9 with TRBJ2-1; 9 nucleotides line up with TRBD2. This CDR3 spans 17 amino acids. Looked up from germline, CDR1 is SEHNR and CDR2 is FQNEAQ (reference sequence). V lost 1 base to trimming and J lost 3 bases; unmatched junction nucleotides: 7. CDR3 DNA: TGTGCCAGCAGCTTAGTGGTTAGCGGGAGCGACTACAATGAGCAGTTCTTC. It encodes CASSLVVSGSDYNEQFF. The variable domain in full, completed from reference TRBV7-9 and TRBJ2-1, reads DTGVSQNPRHKITKRGQNVTFRCDPISEHNRLYWYRQTLGQGPEFLTYFQNEAQLEKSRLLSDRFSAERPKGSFSTLEIQRTEQGDSAMYLCASSLVVSGSDYNEQFFGPGTRLTVL.

The chain carries TRBV29-1 and TRBJ1-1, with no clear D. Per germline, CDR1 SQVTM and CDR2 ANQGSEA. Trimming removed 5 bases at V and 1 base at J, with 14 bases between. The length of the CDR3 is 14 residues. The CDR3 spells CSVRRPGENTEAFF. CDR3 DNA sequence: TGCAGCGTTCGTAGGCCCGGGGAGAACACTGAAGCTTTCTTT.

The chain employs TRBV30 and TRBJ2-3, with 7 nucleotides matching TRBD1. Germline assignment: CDR1 GTSNPN and CDR2 SVGIG (reference sequence). After removal of 2 bases from V and 4 bases from J, the junction contained 6 bases not matched to a gene. The CDR3 length is 14 residues. CDR3 nucleotides: TGTGCCTGGAGTCCCACAGGGGCGGCAGATACGCAGTATTTT. Amino acids: CAWSPTGAADTQYF.

The chain combines TRBV30 with TRBJ2-7; TRBD2 might be the D (5 bases). The germline V and J ends were trimmed by 0 bases and 6 bases, with 12 bases remaining between them. The CDR3 length is 13 residues. CDR1 and CDR2 (germline): GTSNPN, SVGIG (reference sequence). This CDR3 is CAWSVRTPLEQYF. The CDR3 region has the DNA TGTGCCTGGAGTGTAAGGACTCCCCTCGAGCAGTACTTC.

The chain joins TRBV19 to TRBJ2-5; 10 bases align to TRBD2. The CDR3 covers 14 residues. From germline, CDR1 is LNHDA and CDR2 SQIVND (reference sequence). V was pared by 7 bases and J by 5 bases, with 7 bases of the junction left unmatched. The CDR3 loop is CASMALAGAETQYF. The DNA of the CDR3 is TGTGCCAGTATGGCTCTAGCGGGAGCCGAGACCCAGTACTTC.

This sequence joins TRBV5-1 and TRBJ1-1; D call uncertain. The V gene lost 0 bases and the J gene lost 3 bases, with 12 bases spanning the gap. The V gene's germline CDR1 is SGHRS and CDR2 YFSETQ. The CDR3 extends over 15 amino acids. The CDR3 DNA is TGCGCCAGCAGCTTGGTGCGGGGAGAATACACTGAAGCTTTCTTT. Translated, it gives CASSLVRGEYTEAFF.

Comments on this clone: Other nucleotide sequences in the sample specify the same CDR3. Written as DNA, the CDR3 is TGCGCCAGCCGTGGAGGCGGCTTCCTCTCCTACGAGCAGTACTTC. Protein product: CASRGGGFLSYEQYF. This rearrangement joins TRBV10-2 to TRBJ2-7, with D perhaps matching TRBD2 (5 bases). The length of the CDR3 is 15 residues. V shed 8 bases and J shed 0 bases, with 17 bases lying between them. CDR1 and CDR2 from the germline V gene are WSHSY and SAAADI.

This chain links TRBV5-1 with TRBJ2-1, with 7 bases fitting TRBD2. Looked up from germline, CDR1 is SGHRS and CDR2 is YFSETQ. The CDR3 contains 16 residues. V gave up 0 bases and J gave up 3 bases; unmatched junction bases: 6. The CDR3 spells CASSLGMGGGYNEQFF. As DNA, the CDR3 is TGCGCCAGCAGCTTGGGAATGGGGGGGGGCTACAATGAGCAGTTCTTC. Full variable domain (rest looked up from reference TRBV5-1 and TRBJ2-1): KAGVTQTPRYLIKTRGQQVTLSCSPISGHRSVSWYQQTPGQGLQFLFEYFSETQRNKGNFPGRFSGRQFSNSRSEMNVSTLELGDSALYLCASSLGMGGGYNEQFFGPGTRLTVL.

The CDR3 DNA reads TGTGCCAGCAGTATAGCGGGGGTTAATACGCAGTATTTT. Translation: CASSIAGVNTQYF. This rearrangement joins TRBV25-1 to TRBJ2-3; 9 bases are shared with TRBD2. CDR3 length equals 13 residues. Germline CDR1 MGHDK, CDR2 SYGVNS. After removal of 5 bases from V and 7 bases from J, the junction contained 4 bases not matched to a gene. The complete variable domain, with remaining parts taken from reference TRBV25-1 and TRBJ2-3, reads EADIYQTPRYLVIGTGKKITLECSQTMGHDKMYWYQQDPGMELHLIHYSYGVNSTEKGDLSSESTVSRIRTEHFPLTLESARPSHTSQYLCASSIAGVNTQYFGPGTRLTVL.

The V call is TRBV7-4, the J call TRBJ2-7; a possible D gene is TRBD1 (6 bases). Trimming removed 0 bases from V and 4 bases from J, with 25 bases in between. This CDR3 is built from 19 residues. CDR1 SGHVT and CDR2 SQSDAQ come from the germline V gene. CDR3: CASSLAPTGFGDNLYEQYF. CDR3 nucleotide sequence: TGTGCCAGCAGCTTAGCCCCCACAGGGTTTGGCGACAACCTTTACGAGCAGTACTTC.

The chain joins TRBV18 to TRBJ2-7, with D maybe TRBD1 (5 bases). Germline assignment: CDR1 KGHSH and CDR2 LQKENI. V lost 2 bases, J lost 3 bases, and 11 bases lay in between. The CDR3 spans 14 residues. The CDR3 region has the DNA TGTGCCAGCTCACCAAGTCGGCAGGGCTACGAGCAGTACTTC. It yields the protein CASSPSRQGYEQYF.

The V gene is TRBV15, the J gene TRBJ1-5; no clear D. V lost 5 bases and J 2 bases, leaving 10 bases between the germline ends. CDR3 size: 14 residues. Germline V gene sequence: CDR1 LNHNV, CDR2 YYDKDF (reference sequence). CDR3 nucleotides: TGTGCCACCAGCCCAGATTTGGGCAATCAGCCCCAGCATTTT. It is translated as CATSPDLGNQPQHF.